Detailed here is one T cell receptor (beta chain). The entry originates in a study of T cell changes during pregnancy in multiple sclerosis. The CDR3 has 16 residues. Germline CDR1 reads SGHTA; CDR2 reads FQGNSA. V was clipped by 1 base and J by 2 bases; unmatched bases: 4. Assay used: immunoSEQ multiplex PCR; TCRdb lists only in-frame clones, some missing. The sample includes tens of thousands of clones, roughly nine tenths of them seen just once. The chain couples TRBV7-2 to TRBJ1-3; 8 nucleotides line up with TRBD1. The receptor was isolated from a female donor with multiple sclerosis, enrolled in a pregnancy study. Source: CD4+ T cells from peripheral blood mononuclear cells, taken in the first trimester of pregnancy. This CDR3 reads CASSLGTGRTGNTIYF. The DNA of the CDR3 is TGTGCCAGCAGCTTAGGGACAGGGAGAACTGGAAACACCATATATTTT.